This entry lists 32 T cell receptor beta chains sequenced from one sample in a study of shared clonotypes between healthy human individuals. TCRdb's copy holds only in-frame clones and misses some; the assay was immunoSEQ multiplex PCR. The table records a few million clones, over 90% of them present only once. Sequencing used naive CD4+ T cells from PBMCs. The subset is: CD45RA+ positively selected. These receptors were taken from a man younger than 30 in good health. Some clones in this sample may be carry-over from other donors' samples.

The CDR3 sequence: CASSFQDFRSGNTIYF. CDR3 in DNA: TGTGCCAGCAGTTTCCAGGACTTTCGCTCCGGAAACACCATATATTTT. The chain couples TRBV28 to TRBJ1-3; D remains unclear. The CDR3 extends over 16 amino acids. Germline assignment: CDR1 MDHEN and CDR2 SYDVKM. V lost 3 bases, J lost 4 bases, and 16 bases lay in between.

In DNA form, the CDR3 reads TGTGCCAGCAGTCCCCCCGGCGCAGGGTCGAAGGGTTCCTACGAGCAGTACTTC. Protein sequence: CASSPPGAGSKGSYEQYF. The chain couples TRBV28 to TRBJ2-7, with a weak D call TRBD1 (5 bases). Trimming took off 5 bases at V and 1 base at J, with 24 bases between the two ends. The CDR3 length is 18 residues. Looked up from germline, CDR1 is MDHEN and CDR2 is SYDVKM.

Comments on this clone: Other DNA sequences in this specimen translate into the identical CDR3. The rearrangement joins TRBV5-1 to TRBJ2-1; 9 bases are shared with TRBD2. The CDR3 contains 16 residues. Trimming cost V 0 bases and J 4 bases; bases outside gene matches: 5. CDR1 SGHRS and CDR2 YFSETQ come from the germline V gene. The CDR3: CASSLAGTSSYNEQFF. CDR3 coding DNA: TGCGCCAGCAGCTTGGCCGGGACTAGCTCATACAATGAGCAGTTCTTC.

The chain combines TRBV28 with TRBJ2-7, with D possibly TRBD2 on 5 matching bases. The CDR3 length is 14 residues. CDR1 and CDR2 (germline): MDHEN, SYDVKM. Deletions cut 11 bases from V and 0 bases from J, with 17 bases between. The CDR3 coding sequence is TGTGCCGTCCTAAGGGCGGGTCACTCCTACGAGCAGTACTTC. It translates to CAVLRAGHSYEQYF.

The CDR3 DNA sequence: TGCGCCAGCAGGCTCGGGACTAGCGGTAACAATGAGCAGTTCTTC. Its protein product is CASRLGTSGNNEQFF. The chain links TRBV5-1 to TRBJ2-1; 11 nucleotides line up with TRBD2. J lost 5 bases, V lost 5 bases, and 6 bases had no gene match. The CDR3 has 15 amino acids. Germline V lookup: CDR1 SGHRS, CDR2 YFSETQ.

This chain uses TRBV7-2 with TRBJ2-7; 7 bases agree with TRBD2. V gave up 5 bases and J gave up 0 bases; unmatched junction bases: 7. CDR3 length: 15 residues. Germline values: CDR1 SGHTA, CDR2 FQGNSA. CDR3 sequence reads: CASSLGRTVSYEQYF. The DNA for the CDR3 is TGTGCCAGCAGCCTCGGGAGGACCGTCTCCTACGAGCAGTACTTC.

J is TRBJ2-5 and V is TRBV4-1; possibly TRBD2 for D (5 bases). Per the germline V gene, CDR1 is MGHRA and CDR2 is YSYEKL. The CDR3 runs 15 residues. The V end was cut by 1 base, the J end by 5 bases, with 14 bases between. CDR3 region: CASSQVGLASETQYF. The DNA of the CDR3 is TGCGCCAGCAGCCAAGTTGGTCTAGCCAGCGAGACCCAGTACTTC.

The chain uses TRBV28 and TRBJ1-5; 8 nucleotides match TRBD1. Germline CDR1 reads MDHEN; CDR2 reads SYDVKM. The length of the CDR3 is 17 residues. Unmatched junction bases numbered 11, after V lost 6 bases and J lost 1 base. The CDR3 here is CASRARQGIGSNQPQHF. CDR3 bases: TGTGCCAGCAGAGCAAGACAGGGGATCGGAAGCAATCAGCCCCAGCATTTT.

Points on this clone: Mismatch with germline at one junction end may stem from a read error. In DNA, the CDR3 is TGTGCCAGCACCACCCGACAGGGGGGTTTCAGCTTC. This gives the protein CASTTRQGGFSF. The rearrangement joins TRBV5-6 to TRBJ2-7, with 9 positions matching TRBD1. Germline lookup yields CDR1 SGHDT and CDR2 YYEEEE. This CDR3 has 12 amino acids.

V gene TRBV5-1 combines with J gene TRBJ1-4, with TRBD1 matching 9 bases. This CDR3 comprises 14 residues. The germline V gene encodes CDR1 SGHRS and CDR2 YFSETQ. Losses at the gene ends were 5 bases for V and 6 bases for J; bases not matched to a gene: 5. The CDR3 sequence is CASRQGARHEKLFF. CDR3 nucleotides: TGCGCCAGCAGACAGGGGGCACGACATGAAAAACTGTTTTTT. Combining the CDR3 with reference TRBV5-1 and TRBJ1-4 gives the whole variable domain KAGVTQTPRYLIKTRGQQVTLSCSPISGHRSVSWYQQTPGQGLQFLFEYFSETQRNKGNFPGRFSGRQFSNSRSEMNVSTLELGDSALYLCASRQGARHEKLFFGSGTQLSVL.

This clone was seen a handful of times. This chain connects TRBV5-1 to TRBJ2-1; D is undetermined. Deletions cut 5 bases from V and 0 bases from J, with 12 bases between. The CDR3 is 15 residues long. Germline-derived CDR1 and CDR2 are SGHRS and YFSETQ. The CDR3 sequence: CASRGLVSSYNEQFF. The CDR3 bases are TGCGCCAGCAGGGGCCTAGTCAGCTCCTACAATGAGCAGTTCTTC.

The CDR3 DNA reads as TGCGCCAGCAGCTATACGCGGGCCTCTGGGACCGGGGAGCTGTTTTTT. Its protein product is CASSYTRASGTGELFF. The chain combines TRBV5-1 with TRBJ2-2; D might be TRBD2 (5 bases). Per germline, CDR1 SGHRS and CDR2 YFSETQ. Trimming removed 3 bases at V and 5 bases at J, with 17 bases between. The CDR3 has 16 amino acids.

The gene calls are TRBV18 and TRBJ2-3; TRBD1 is a possible D gene (5 bases). V was pared by 6 bases and J by 0 bases, with 13 bases between. The CDR3 contains 15 residues. CDR1 and CDR2 from the germline V gene are KGHSH and LQKENI. The CDR3 DNA follows: TGTGCCAGCTCCGACAGCATGGGGAGCACAGATACGCAGTATTTT. It translates to CASSDSMGSTDTQYF.

V and J are TRBV27 and TRBJ2-5; D is perhaps TRBD1 or TRBD2 (6 bases each). This CDR3 has 15 residues. Germline V lookup: CDR1 MNHEY, CDR2 SMNVEV (reference sequence). V was trimmed by 2 bases and J by 7 bases, leaving 17 bases between them. The CDR3 DNA reads as TGTGCCAGCAGTTTAGGGGGGCCGGGCCGAGGGACCCAGTACTTC. Protein: CASSLGGPGRGTQYF.

This chain uses TRBV5-1 with TRBJ2-1; 14 bases align to TRBD2. In germline, CDR1 is SGHRS, CDR2 YFSETQ. V trimming: 4 bases; J trimming: 8 bases; junction bases outside the gene matches: 8. The CDR3 spans 16 residues. CDR3 in DNA: TGCGCCAGCAGCGGGACCGGGACTAGCGGGAGCCATGAGCAGTTCTTC. Protein product: CASSGTGTSGSHEQFF.

Turning to this clone: The sample carries other DNA sequences with the same CDR3. This chain uses TRBV4-2 with TRBJ2-3, with 9 nucleotides matching TRBD2. The germline gives CDR1 LGHNA, CDR2 YNFKEQ. Germline trimming cut 4 bases from V and 1 base from J; bases unmatched to any gene: 3. The CDR3 loop spans 15 amino acids. This chain's CDR3 is CASSPRTSGTDTQYF. As DNA, the CDR3 is TGTGCCAGCAGCCCTAGGACTAGCGGCACAGATACGCAGTATTTT.

The rearrangement uses TRBV7-3 and TRBJ2-1; 7 nucleotides match TRBD2. Germline V gene lookup returns CDR1 SGHTA and CDR2 FQGTGA. V lost 4 bases, J lost 6 bases, and 15 bases stayed unmatched. The CDR3 runs to 17 residues. CDR3 amino acids: CASSSNRGEGTFNEQFF. As DNA, the CDR3 is TGTGCCAGCAGCTCGAACAGAGGGGAGGGAACGTTCAATGAGCAGTTCTTC.

V is TRBV11-2 and J is TRBJ1-2; 11 bases match TRBD1. The CDR3 runs 16 residues. Germline CDR1 and CDR2: SGHAT and FQNNGV. V was clipped by 5 bases and J by 1 base; unmatched bases: 6. This CDR3 reads CASSLGQGALNYGYTF. DNA for the CDR3: TGTGCCAGCAGCCTCGGACAGGGGGCCCTTAACTATGGCTACACCTTC.

The chain is built from TRBV20-1 and TRBJ1-1; no reliable D call. This CDR3 comprises 11 residues. In germline, CDR1 is DFQATT, CDR2 SNEGSKA (reference sequence). Trimming took off 1 base at V and 10 bases at J, with 10 bases between the two ends. CDR3: CSARGEHVAFF. The DNA of the CDR3 is TGCAGTGCTAGAGGTGAACACGTAGCTTTCTTT.

The chain links TRBV5-1 to TRBJ1-1, with TRBD1 as a possible D gene (6 bases). The CDR3 has 15 amino acids. With 0 bases removed from V and 6 bases from J, the gap between germline ends came to 15 bases. CDR1 is SGHRS, CDR2 YFSETQ, per germline. In nucleotides, the CDR3 is TGCGCCAGCAGCTTGGGGGCAGGGGCTTTGTCTGAAGCTTTCTTT. This sequence encodes CASSLGAGALSEAFF.

The chain recombines TRBV5-6 with TRBJ1-5; 8 positions agree with TRBD1. CDR1 and CDR2 from the germline V gene are SGHDT and YYEEEE. The CDR3 is 16 amino acids. Trimming took 1 base from V and 1 from J; bases not matched to a gene: 4. CDR3 nucleotides: TGTGCCAGCAGCTTGTTTCAGGGGGCGAGCAATCAGCCCCAGCATTTT. It specifies CASSLFQGASNQPQHF.

The chain carries TRBV6-1 and TRBJ2-3, with a possible D match to TRBD2 (6 bases). CDR1 and CDR2 from the germline V gene are MNHNS and SASEGT. The length of the CDR3 is 14 residues. V lost 6 bases to trimming and J lost 1 base, with 11 bases between them. For the CDR3, the DNA is TGTGCCAGCAGGGAGGGGATCGGCACAGATACGCAGTATTTT. This codes for CASREGIGTDTQYF.

The CDR3 is CASSYSPPGANTEAFF. CDR3 DNA sequence: TGTGCCAGCAGTTACTCTCCCCCAGGGGCGAACACTGAAGCTTTCTTT. The V and J genes are TRBV6-5 and TRBJ1-1, with a weak D call TRBD1 (6 bases). The CDR3 runs to 16 residues. V was shortened by 0 bases and J by 1 base, with 12 bases between the two germline ends. Per germline, CDR1 MNHEY and CDR2 SVGAGI.

The CDR3 nucleotides are TGTGCCAGCAGTCCCCGGACTAGCGGGAAGGACCAGTACTTC. This translates into CASSPRTSGKDQYF. This chain links TRBV6-5 with TRBJ2-5; 12 positions match TRBD2. V was pared by 5 bases and J by 10 bases, with 8 bases of the junction left unmatched. The CDR3 has 14 amino acids. The germline V gene has CDR1 MNHEY and CDR2 SVGAGI.

This chain connects TRBV14 to TRBJ1-1; 7 bases agree with TRBD1. This CDR3 is 13 amino acids long. The J segment lost 4 bases and the V segment lost 4 bases, leaving 3 bases of the junction unmatched. The germline gives CDR1 SGHDN, CDR2 FVKESK. The CDR3: CASSPTGVTEAFF. CDR3 coding DNA: TGTGCCAGCAGCCCTACAGGGGTCACTGAAGCTTTCTTT.

V and J are TRBV7-2 and TRBJ2-3; 10 bases match TRBD2. The CDR3 length is 16 residues. J lost 8 bases, V lost 6 bases, and 14 bases had no gene match. Germline V gene data show CDR1 as SGHTA and CDR2 as FQGNSA. The CDR3 protein is CASSEGASGSVGTQYF. CDR3 DNA sequence: TGTGCCAGCAGTGAAGGCGCTAGCGGGAGTGTCGGTACGCAGTATTTT.

Details on this clone: The same CDR3 can be traced to other DNA sequences in this sample. The gene calls are TRBV4-3 and TRBJ1-1; perhaps TRBD1 as D (6 bases). The CDR3 has 13 residues. Germline V gives CDR1 LGHNA, CDR2 YSLEER. V dropped 3 bases and J dropped 4 bases, with 9 bases sitting between them. CDR3 sequence (DNA): TGCGCCAGCAGCCAGGAACAGGGCACTGAAGCTTTCTTT. Encoded protein: CASSQEQGTEAFF.

The chain uses TRBV6-4 and TRBJ2-2, with TRBD2 matching over 7 bases. CDR3 length: 17 amino acids. Unmatched junction bases numbered 11, after V lost 5 bases and J lost 2 bases. CDR1 is MRHNA and CDR2 is SNTAGT in the germline V gene. For the CDR3, the DNA is TGTGCCAGCAGTCGGGTTGGGACTACCTTAAACACCGGGGAGCTGTTTTTT. This codes for CASSRVGTTLNTGELFF.

The rearrangement uses TRBV6-5 and TRBJ2-3; maybe TRBD1 (5 bases). Germline V lookup: CDR1 MNHEY, CDR2 SVGAGI. V lost 4 bases to trimming and J lost 7 bases, with 9 bases between them. CDR3 length equals 12 residues. CDR3 in DNA: TGTGCCAGCAGTTCCCAGGGCCATACGCAGTATTTT. It specifies CASSSQGHTQYF.

The chain uses TRBV5-8 and TRBJ2-7; TRBD1 aligns across 8 bases. The CDR3 loop spans 15 amino acids. The J segment lost 3 bases and the V segment lost 0 bases, leaving 5 bases of the junction unmatched. Germline V gene data show CDR1 as SGHTS and CDR2 as YDEGEE. CDR3 nucleotides: TGTGCCAGCAGCTTGGGCGGGACAGGTGGCTACGAGCAGTACTTC. Protein product: CASSLGGTGGYEQYF.

The CDR3 nucleotides read TGTGCCGTACTACCCGGGGACAGGAGGGCCGAGCAGTACTTC. Translation: CAVLPGDRRAEQYF. The chain uses TRBV6-1 and TRBJ2-7; 8 bases agree with TRBD1. With V trimmed by 11 bases and J by 6 bases, 15 bases remained unmatched. In germline, CDR1 is MNHNS, CDR2 SASEGT. The CDR3 sequence is 14 residues long.

This sequence joins TRBV19 and TRBJ2-1, with 10 positions matching TRBD1. The CDR3 runs 16 residues. V lost 4 bases to trimming and J lost 10 bases; unmatched junction nucleotides: 13. CDR1 is LNHDA, CDR2 SQIVND, per germline (reference sequence). This CDR3 reads CASSTPLTGGLAEQFF. In DNA, the CDR3 is TGTGCCAGTAGTACCCCCTTGACAGGGGGCCTGGCAGAGCAGTTCTTC.